These T cell receptor beta chains were read from a single sample in a study of cytomegalovirus exposure and HLA in healthy donors. Here immunoSEQ multiplex PCR was the method, and the copy in TCRdb shows in-frame clones only, minus some. The data contain more than 120,000 clones, roughly 74% of them singletons. The material sequenced was PBMCs. The receptors were sampled from a woman between 35 and 50 years old in good health and CMV-seropositive. Each CDR3 is given without its conserved first and last residue. A D gene is named only where the DNA matches it firmly.

v_call d_call cdr3_aa
TRBV7-6 TRBD1 ASSPGTGGMPQH
TRBV29-1 - SVESGSDTQY
TRBV4-2 TRBD2 ASSQELAGTGELF
TRBV5-6 TRBD2 ASSFPGRQYNEQF
TRBV10-3 TRBD1 AIRGQGVYGYT
TRBV7-2 TRBD2 ASSLGGAGVGETQY
TRBV4-1 - ASSQVNGDYEQY
TRBV9 TRBD2 ASSDGTSENNEQF
TRBV5-1 - ASSLVVGAAGELF
TRBV5-1 TRBD2 ASSPPISGEREQY
TRBV9 - ASSAAPSGDQF
TRBV10-3 TRBD1 AISESGTGHQPQH
TRBV4-1 TRBD2 ASSPSSGNSYNEQF
TRBV5-4 TRBD1 ASSQLTITGGPRETEAF
TRBV28 - ASIGSRNTGELF
TRBV27 - ASSLWEGNTIY
TRBV5-1 - ASSLGVGRPTGELF
TRBV6-5 - ASARFPNEQY
TRBV27 - ASSPRQDNEKLF
TRBV2 - ASSPNQVYNEQF
TRBV15 TRBD2 ATSRDRGGSGRGEQY
TRBV6-6 - ASSTGQQNTEAF
TRBV6-5 - ASSYNEGGTEAF
TRBV4-2 TRBD2 ASSQGAGGSYEQY
TRBV11-2 TRBD2 ASSSGLAGGVDTQY
TRBV6-5 - ASSYGEGLQETQY
TRBV5-1 - ASSWDSETQY
TRBV5-1 TRBD1 ASSNGTGPSYEQY
TRBV7-2 - ASSLFRATGELF
TRBV9 TRBD1 ASSVGDRPGGQY
TRBV6-5 - ASSYSSVYGYT
TRBV11-3 TRBD2 ASSLAGTSGYEQY
TRBV2 - ASSEARDLYQPQH
TRBV5-5 - ASSLPGKNIQY
TRBV11-2 - ASSLGATQETQY
TRBV7-2 TRBD2 ASSSNSGSGYEQY
TRBV5-4 TRBD1 ASSHSSQGHTEAF
TRBV28 - ASSLERFRGYEQY
TRBV29-1 - SVGGQGSGRAYNEQF
TRBV5-1 TRBD2 ASSLGGLAGAQETQY
TRBV5-1 - ASSTAQLPGEQY
TRBV7-6 TRBD2 ASSSRLAGNEQF
TRBV4-1 - ASSRHRDSGYEQY
TRBV5-1 TRBD2 ASSSSPQNSGSAYNEQF
TRBV6-5 TRBD2 ASSPSGIAKNIQY
TRBV7-9 TRBD2 SSSGGGTSNPRWAEQY